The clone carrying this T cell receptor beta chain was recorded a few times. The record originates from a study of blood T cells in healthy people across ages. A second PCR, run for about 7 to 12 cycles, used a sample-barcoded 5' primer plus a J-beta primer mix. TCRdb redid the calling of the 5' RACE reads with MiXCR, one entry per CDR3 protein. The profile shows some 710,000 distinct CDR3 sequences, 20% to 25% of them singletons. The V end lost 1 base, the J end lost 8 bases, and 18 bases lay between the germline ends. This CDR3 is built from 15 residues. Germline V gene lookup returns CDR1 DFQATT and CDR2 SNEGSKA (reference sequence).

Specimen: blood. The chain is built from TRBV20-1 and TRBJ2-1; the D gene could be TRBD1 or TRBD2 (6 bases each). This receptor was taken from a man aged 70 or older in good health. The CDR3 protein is CSARGGARRVDEQFF. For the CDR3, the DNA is TGCAGTGCTAGAGGGGGGGCGCGTAGGGTCGATGAGCAGTTCTTC.